These 29 T cell receptor beta chains originate from one sample sequenced in a study of blood T cell repertoires in COVID-19 (dated by TCRdb to 2018 to 2020). The method behind the library was the immunoSEQ multiplex PCR assay. TCRdb obtained this table from immuneACCESS and retained in-frame rearrangements with V and J assigned. These tables miss some clones; where compared with another copy, unresolved V genes account for less than half of the shortfall, and the remainder is unexplained. The sample has about 150,000 clones on record, 79% of them singletons. Of the sample, 8.6% is held by the ten largest clones. The material sequenced was peripheral blood. Every receptor here comes from a man in his fifties with active or convalescent COVID-19.

The V call is TRBV28, the J call TRBJ2-1, with D perhaps matching TRBD2 (6 bases). The CDR3 contains 16 residues. V was clipped by 5 bases and J by 5 bases, with 19 bases between them. Germline CDR1 reads MDHEN; CDR2 reads SYDVKM. The CDR3 bases are TGTGCCAGCAGTCCCGTGGAACTAGCTACCGACAATGAGCAGTTCTTC. Translating gives CASSPVELATDNEQFF.

Concerning this clone itself: Other DNA sequences within the sample encode an identical CDR3. The chain combines TRBV27 with TRBJ1-4; TRBD1 is a possible D gene (5 bases). Trimming left V 4 bases short and J 7 bases short, with 10 bases between. The CDR3 is 13 residues long. Germline CDR1 reads MNHEY; CDR2 reads SMNVEV (reference sequence). The CDR3 bases are TGTGCCAGCAGTTGGGATAGGGGTGAAAAACTGTTTTTT. Its protein is CASSWDRGEKLFF.

Notes on this clone: Its ends do not fully match the called genes, so a read error is possible. The sample has other DNA sequences that encode this CDR3 too. This chain connects TRBV5-4 to TRBJ1-3; D ambiguous. This CDR3 is 15 amino acids long. Germline CDR1 reads SGHNT; CDR2 reads YYREEE (reference sequence). CDR3 loop: CASSLGTASGNTIYF. CDR3 coding DNA: TGTGCCAGCAGTTTGGGAACAGCCTCTGGAAACACCATATATTTT. The full variable domain, completed using reference TRBV5-4 and TRBJ1-3, is ETGVTQSPTHLIKTRGQQVTLRCSSQSGHNTVSWYQQALGQGPQFIFQYYREEENGRGNFPPRFSGLQFPNYSSELNVNALELDDSALYLCASSLGTASGNTIYFGEGSWLTVV.

This clone is a singleton in its sample. The J gene is TRBJ2-1, the V gene TRBV6-6; 9 bases agree with TRBD2. The CDR3 totals 15 residues. After removal of 0 bases from V and 6 bases from J, the junction contained 3 bases not matched to a gene. Germline-derived CDR1 and CDR2 are MNHNY and SVGAGI (reference sequence). CDR3 region: CASSYSGLAANEQFF. CDR3 nucleotide sequence: TGTGCCAGCAGTTACTCGGGACTAGCCGCCAATGAGCAGTTCTTC.

The V and J genes are TRBV11-2 and TRBJ2-7; 9 bases line up with TRBD2. CDR3 length equals 15 residues. V was clipped by 0 bases and J by 5 bases; unmatched bases: 5. In germline, CDR1 is SGHAT, CDR2 FQNNGV. CDR3 residues: CASSLDGIAGDEQYF. The CDR3 bases are TGTGCCAGCAGCTTAGATGGGATAGCGGGGGACGAGCAGTACTTC. Supplemented by reference TRBV11-2 and TRBJ2-7, the full variable domain reads EAGVAQSPRYKIIEKRQSVAFWCNPISGHATLYWYQQILGQGPKLLIQFQNNGVVDDSQLPKDRFSAERLKGVDSTLKIQPAKLEDSAVYLCASSLDGIAGDEQYFGPGTRLTVT.

This chain links TRBV20-1 with TRBJ2-1; no reliable D call. The V end lost 3 bases, the J end lost 3 bases, and 3 bases lay between the germline ends. This CDR3 has 11 amino acids. Germline CDR1 DFQATT, CDR2 SNEGSKA (reference sequence). As DNA, the CDR3 is TGCAGTGCTAGCCTCTACAATGAGCAGTTCTTC. Translating gives CSASLYNEQFF.

This clone was observed many times. CDR3 in DNA: TGCGCCAGCAGCTTTGTAGCGGGAGGCGACAACACCGGGGAGCTGTTTTTT. It yields the protein CASSFVAGGDNTGELFF. The rearrangement joins TRBV5-1 to TRBJ2-2; 10 bases fit TRBD2. This CDR3 is built from 17 residues. V trimming: 2 bases; J trimming: 2 bases; junction bases outside the gene matches: 6. CDR1 is SGHRS, CDR2 YFSETQ, per germline.

The chain has TRBV27 and TRBJ2-3; 7 bases align to TRBD2. The CDR3 sequence is 18 residues long. The V segment lost 4 bases and the J segment 3 bases; nucleotides outside the gene matches: 16. The V gene's germline CDR1 is MNHEY and CDR2 SMNVEV (reference sequence). This CDR3 reads CASSSPSAGAGVTDTQYF. The DNA for the CDR3 is TGTGCCAGCAGTTCTCCTTCGGCCGGGGCGGGAGTAACAGATACGCAGTATTTT.

V and J are TRBV19 and TRBJ2-1; the match to TRBD2 covers 13 bases. Germline V gene sequence: CDR1 LNHDA, CDR2 SQIVND (reference sequence). The CDR3 has 17 amino acids. The ends lost 8 bases at V and 1 base at J; junction bases unmatched: 8. This CDR3 reads CASLHTSGRVSYNEQFF. CDR3 in DNA: TGTGCCAGTTTACACACTAGCGGGAGGGTTTCCTACAATGAGCAGTTCTTC.

This clone was observed a handful of times. The chain combines TRBV19 with TRBJ2-1, with D perhaps TRBD2 (6 bases). Trimming took off 4 bases at V and 5 bases at J, with 18 bases between the two ends. CDR3 size: 16 residues. From germline, CDR1 is LNHDA and CDR2 SQIVND (reference sequence). This chain's CDR3 is CASSTTEGRGDNEQFF. The CDR3 DNA reads TGTGCCAGTAGTACGACGGAGGGCCGGGGTGACAATGAGCAGTTCTTC.

This chain connects TRBV5-8 to TRBJ2-7, with a weak D call TRBD2 (5 bases). With 0 bases removed from V and 6 bases from J, the gap between germline ends came to 16 bases. CDR3 length: 15 residues. Germline CDR1 and CDR2: SGHTS and YDEGEE. The CDR3 protein is CASSLVVSTEGEQYF. For the CDR3, the DNA is TGTGCCAGCAGCTTGGTGGTCTCAACCGAGGGCGAGCAGTACTTC.

Only a few counts were recorded for this clone. The chain carries TRBV2 and TRBJ1-3; D not certain. V was clipped by 6 bases and J by 0 bases, with 15 bases between them. This CDR3 region has 16 residues. Per germline, CDR1 SNHLY and CDR2 FYNNEI. This chain's CDR3 is CASSPPSHNSGNTIYF. CDR3 sequence (DNA): TGTGCCAGCAGCCCCCCCTCGCACAACTCTGGAAACACCATATATTTT.

This clone was detected once. The gene calls are TRBV6-1 and TRBJ1-5; TRBD1 agrees at 10 bases. The germline V gene has CDR1 MNHNS and CDR2 SASEGT. The CDR3 is 16 amino acids. The ends lost 0 bases at V and 4 bases at J; junction bases unmatched: 3. The CDR3 DNA follows: TGTGCCAGCAGTGAAGCTTGGGACAGGGGAAATCAGCCCCAGCATTTT. Translating it yields CASSEAWDRGNQPQHF.

The rearrangement links TRBV4-2 to TRBJ1-1; D perhaps matches TRBD1 (6 bases). The CDR3 is made up of 13 amino acids. The germline CDR1 and CDR2 sequences are LGHNA and YNFKEQ. V lost 2 bases and J lost 6, with 10 bases in between. CDR3 coding DNA: TGTGCCAGCAGCCAAACAGGGATCGCTGAAGCTTTCTTT. Translation: CASSQTGIAEAFF.

The J gene is TRBJ2-2, the V gene TRBV9; 11 bases map to TRBD2. V gave up 3 bases and J gave up 2 bases; unmatched junction bases: 3. Per germline, CDR1 SGDLS and CDR2 YYNGEE. This CDR3 has 16 amino acids. The CDR3 region has the DNA TGTGCCAGCAGCGCGGGACTAGCGGTAAACACCGGGGAGCTGTTTTTT. It encodes CASSAGLAVNTGELFF.

This chain links TRBV9 with TRBJ2-1; TRBD2 aligns across 8 bases. The CDR3 spans 16 residues. The V and J ends lost 0 bases and 3 bases, in that order; junction bases with no gene match: 5. Germline values: CDR1 SGDLS, CDR2 YYNGEE. The CDR3 region has the DNA TGTGCCAGCAGCGTAGGGGCTAGCGGGCGCTACAATGAGCAGTTCTTC. Translated: CASSVGASGRYNEQFF.

This clone was seen repeatedly, ten times or more. The chain is built from TRBV7-9 and TRBJ2-7; tentatively, D is TRBD1 (6 bases). V gave up 5 bases and J gave up 2 bases, with 16 bases separating them. The germline gives CDR1 SEHNR, CDR2 FQNEAQ (reference sequence). The CDR3 contains 15 residues. The CDR3 here is CASSLTGTPTYEQYF. In DNA, the CDR3 is TGTGCCAGCAGCCTAACAGGGACACCGACCTACGAGCAGTACTTC.

The chain recombines TRBV4-2 with TRBJ1-2, with TRBD1 identical over 7 bases. Germline-derived CDR1 and CDR2 are LGHNA and YNFKEQ. This CDR3 contains 15 residues. The ends lost 3 bases at V and 2 bases at J; junction bases unmatched: 6. CDR3 sequence reads: CASSQNPGQNYGYTF. For the CDR3, the DNA is TGTGCCAGCAGCCAGAATCCGGGACAGAACTATGGCTACACCTTC.

The chain carries TRBV11-2 and TRBJ2-5; D is possibly TRBD1 (5 bases). The CDR3 totals 13 residues. The V and J ends lost 5 bases and 5 bases respectively, with 12 bases between them. Germline CDR1 is SGHAT and CDR2 is FQNNGV. The CDR3 DNA follows: TGTGCCAGCAGCCCTAGGGGATGGGAGACCCAGTACTTC. Translation: CASSPRGWETQYF.

The chain has TRBV3-1 (or the pseudogene TRBV3-2) and TRBJ1-1; a possible D gene is TRBD1 (6 bases). V gave up 4 bases and J gave up 5 bases, with 11 bases separating them. Germline loops: CDR1 LGHDT, CDR2 YNNKEL (reference sequence). This CDR3 region has 13 residues. This CDR3 reads CASSPWGPTEAFF. DNA for the CDR3: TGTGCCAGCAGCCCATGGGGGCCGACTGAAGCTTTCTTT.

The sample holds a few counts of this clone. The gene calls are TRBV24-1 and TRBJ1-5, with TRBD1 matching 7 bases. Germline CDR1 is KGHDR and CDR2 is SFDVKD. The CDR3 extends over 14 amino acids. Trimming removed 2 bases from V and 5 bases from J; junction bases left unmatched: 2. In DNA, the CDR3 is TGTGCCACCAGTGATTCCACAGGGGATCAGCCCCAGCATTTT. As protein: CATSDSTGDQPQHF.

The gene calls are TRBV3-1 (or the pseudogene TRBV3-2) and TRBJ2-5; 13 nucleotides match TRBD2. CDR1 and CDR2 (germline): LGHDT, YNNKEL (reference sequence). The CDR3 spans 19 residues. Trimming at V came to 2 bases and at J to 2 bases, leaving 11 bases not matched to a gene. CDR3 region: CASSQPRTSGSRRQETQYF. The CDR3 DNA sequence: TGTGCCAGCAGCCAACCCAGGACTAGCGGGAGTAGGAGGCAAGAGACCCAGTACTTC.

This clone appeared a few times. V gene TRBV28 combines with J gene TRBJ2-7, with 10 bases identical to TRBD2. The CDR3 runs to 17 residues. The germline CDR1 and CDR2 sequences are MDHEN and SYDVKM. After removal of 4 bases from V and 2 bases from J, the junction contained 11 bases not matched to a gene. The CDR3 reads CASSSISLAGATYEQYF. Written as DNA, the CDR3 is TGTGCCAGCAGTTCCATCTCGCTAGCGGGAGCAACCTACGAGCAGTACTTC.

The genes are TRBV3-1 (or the pseudogene TRBV3-2) and TRBJ2-3, with D possibly matching TRBD2 (5 bases). The germline V gene has CDR1 LGHDT and CDR2 YNNKEL (reference sequence). V lost 1 base, J lost 3 bases, and 11 bases lay in between. This CDR3 comprises 15 residues. The CDR3 sequence is CASSQAGLQTDTQYF. The CDR3 coding sequence is TGTGCCAGCAGCCAAGCGGGGTTACAGACAGATACGCAGTATTTT.

The rearrangement joins TRBV4-1 to TRBJ1-6; 7 nucleotides line up with TRBD1. Germline CDR1 MGHRA, CDR2 YSYEKL. This CDR3 has 16 residues. The V segment lost 3 bases and the J segment 10 bases; nucleotides outside the gene matches: 12. The CDR3: CASSQRDSEGSSPLHF. CDR3 sequence (DNA): TGCGCCAGCAGCCAGCGGGACAGCGAGGGCTCATCACCCCTCCACTTT.

This clone was observed a few times. The rearrangement joins TRBV19 to TRBJ2-2, with D hard to call. The CDR3 length is 14 residues. V lost 3 bases to trimming and J lost 0 bases, with 5 bases between them. The germline CDR1 and CDR2 sequences are LNHDA and SQIVND (reference sequence). CDR3 amino acids: CASSISANTGELFF. The DNA of the CDR3 is TGTGCCAGTAGTATTAGTGCGAACACCGGGGAGCTGTTTTTT.

This rearrangement joins TRBV6-5 to TRBJ1-5; D may be TRBD1 (5 bases). CDR1 and CDR2 from the germline V gene are MNHEY and SVGAGI. The CDR3 length is 14 residues. Trimming pared 6 bases from V and 3 bases from J, leaving 12 bases between. CDR3 in DNA: TGTGCCAGCAGCGACGGGGGGGTCAATCAGCCCCAGCATTTT. Protein sequence: CASSDGGVNQPQHF.

The chain links TRBV24-1 to TRBJ1-2; D is possibly TRBD1 (6 bases). The CDR3 loop spans 16 amino acids. The germline gives CDR1 KGHDR, CDR2 SFDVKD. V lost 5 bases and J 7 bases, leaving 22 bases between the germline ends. The CDR3 here is CATSAYTPGQGGGYTF. The CDR3 DNA follows: TGTGCCACCAGTGCCTATACCCCGGGACAAGGAGGTGGCTACACCTTC.

The chain links TRBV9 to TRBJ1-4; 10 nucleotides line up with TRBD1. This CDR3 has 15 amino acids. The germline V gene encodes CDR1 SGDLS and CDR2 YYNGEE. The V gene end was trimmed by 3 bases and the J gene end by 7 bases; junction bases not matched to a gene: 6. The CDR3 nucleotides are TGTGCCAGCAGCGACGACAGGGGGCAGAGTGAAAAACTGTTTTTT. This sequence encodes CASSDDRGQSEKLFF. The full variable domain, with the rest looked up from reference TRBV9 and TRBJ1-4, is DSGVTQTPKHLITATGQRVTLRCSPRSGDLSVYWYQQSLDQGLQFLIQYYNGEERAKGNILERFSAQQFPDLHSELNLSSLELGDSALYFCASSDDRGQSEKLFFGSGTQLSVL.